This T cell receptor beta chain originates from a study of T-cell memory formation after mild COVID-19. TCRdb reprocessed the 5' RACE reads with MiXCR, giving one entry per CDR3 protein. The repertoire holds 70,000 to 100,000 distinct CDR3 sequences, with approximately 13% as singletons. This clonotype was counted a few times. Its antigen is still unknown. V trimming: 0 bases; J trimming: 1 base; junction bases outside the gene matches: 2. This CDR3 region has 15 residues. The germline V gene encodes CDR1 SGHDT and CDR2 YYEEEE. Overall study results and limits: Clones that contracted from day 15 to 85 had balanced CD4/CD8; later expanders were CD4+ biased. The appearance of some responding clones in pre-infection memory suggested that cross-reactive memory joined.

This receptor was identified in an adult woman who had mild COVID-19 (a few samples of this study predate the infection). Cell type and time point are not known. The gene calls are TRBV5-6 and TRBJ2-3, with TRBD2 matching 7 bases. What was sequenced was PBMCs or a T cell subset sorted from them (not recorded which). CDR3 sequence reads: CASSLVTSGTDTQYF. The DNA of the CDR3 is TGTGCCAGCAGCTTGGTTACTAGCGGCACAGATACGCAGTATTTT.